This TCR beta chain stems from a study of spatial heterogeneity in lung cancer. The time point denotes: sample taken at primary tumor resection. The CDR3 is 14 amino acids. In germline, CDR1 is KGHDR, CDR2 SFDVKD. With 5 bases removed from V and 4 bases from J, the gap between germline ends came to 10 bases. TCRdb called the 5' RACE reads again in MiXCR, with one record for every CDR3 protein. The sample yields approximately 7,700 distinct CDR3 sequences, 9.7% seen once. The origin of this receptor is a male donor with early-stage non-small cell lung cancer. The chain carries TRBV24-1 and TRBJ2-2; D gene uncertain. The material sequenced was normal lung tissue next to the tumor, taken at surgery. DNA of the CDR3: TGTGCCACCAGTGCCTTGGGCGGCACCGGGGAGCTGTTTTTT. This encodes CATSALGGTGELFF.